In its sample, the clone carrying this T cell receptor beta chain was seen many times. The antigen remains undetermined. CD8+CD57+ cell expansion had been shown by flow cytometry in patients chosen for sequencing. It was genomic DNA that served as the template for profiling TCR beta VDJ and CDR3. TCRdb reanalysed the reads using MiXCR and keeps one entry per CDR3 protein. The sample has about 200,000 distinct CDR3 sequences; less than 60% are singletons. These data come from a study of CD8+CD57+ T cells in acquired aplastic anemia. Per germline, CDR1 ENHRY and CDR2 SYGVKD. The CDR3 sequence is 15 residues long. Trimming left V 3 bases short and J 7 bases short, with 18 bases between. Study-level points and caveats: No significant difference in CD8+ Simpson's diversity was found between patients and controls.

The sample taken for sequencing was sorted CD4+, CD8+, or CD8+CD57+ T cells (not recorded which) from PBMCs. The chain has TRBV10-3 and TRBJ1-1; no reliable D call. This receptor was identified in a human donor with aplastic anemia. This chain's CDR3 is CAISETRDGRIEAFF. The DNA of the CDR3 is TGTGCCATCAGTGAAACCCGAGACGGGCGAATTGAAGCTTTCTTT.